In its sample, the clone carrying this T cell receptor (beta chain) was seen a few times. The target antigen is unknown. The source of the sample is a study of T cell responses to AZD1222 COVID-19 vaccine. Broader study findings: Spike-wide vaccine-associated CD4 TCRs dominated at 160-218 and 743-854. Among the donors, most were white British and more were female, and clonal diversity was possibly underestimated.

This CDR3 has 16 amino acids. The V end was cut by 3 bases, the J end by 3 bases, with 17 bases between. Germline-derived CDR1 and CDR2 are LNHDA and SQIVND (reference sequence). The protocol was immunoSEQ multiplex PCR, while the TCRdb copy is restricted to in-frame clones and leaves out a portion. Among roughly 77,000 clones listed, 92% were seen once. This chain uses TRBV19 with TRBJ2-5; TRBD2 might be the D (6 bases). The sequence was collected from an adult in good health. The material was peripheral blood, obtained on day 0 of MenACWY control vaccination. CDR3 sequence (DNA): TGTGCCAGTAGTATGCTCCCGGGACTCAATGAAGAGACCCAGTACTTC. This encodes CASSMLPGLNEETQYF.